Presented here are 32 T cell receptor beta chains from one specimen sequenced in a study of blood T cell repertoires in COVID-19. Assay used: immunoSEQ multiplex PCR; TCRdb lists only in-frame clones, some missing. The sample has approximately 300,000 clones; 89% are singletons. The specimen sequenced was PBMCs or T cells enriched from blood (not recorded which). All receptors derive from a man aged 60 to 75 who had recovered from COVID-19.

The chain uses TRBV19 and TRBJ1-1; 9 positions agree with TRBD1. Germline values: CDR1 LNHDA, CDR2 SQIVND (reference sequence). CDR3 size: 16 residues. V shed 3 bases and J 4 bases; nucleotides not matched to a gene: 9. Here the CDR3 DNA reads TGTGCCAGTAGTATCCGAAAACAGGGGGCTGTCACTGAAGCTTTCTTT. As protein: CASSIRKQGAVTEAFF.

The chain employs TRBV28 and TRBJ1-3, with 9 bases fitting TRBD1. Germline values: CDR1 MDHEN, CDR2 SYDVKM. CDR3 length equals 16 residues. V lost 3 bases and J lost 8; bases outside the gene matches: 11. The CDR3 nucleotides read TGTGCCAGCAGTTTCGGGACAGGGAGCGGCGTGGACACCATATATTTT. It codes for CASSFGTGSGVDTIYF.

As concerns this clone: At one end the junction does not follow the germline gene, possibly because of a read error. V usage is TRBV3-1 (or the pseudogene TRBV3-2) and J usage is TRBJ2-7; a weak D match, TRBD1 (6 bases). CDR1 and CDR2 from the germline V gene are LGHDT and YNNKEL (reference sequence). The length of the CDR3 is 12 residues. CDR3 coding DNA: TGTGCCAGCAGTCAAGCGGACAGCGAGCAGTACTTC. Amino acids: CASSQADSEQYF.

The genes are TRBV18 and TRBJ1-4; D uncertain. This CDR3 contains 16 residues. CDR1 and CDR2 (germline): KGHSH, LQKENI. Trimming took 0 bases from V and 0 from J, leaving 8 bases between them. The CDR3 sequence is CASSPPSVATNEKLFF. In nucleotides, the CDR3 is TGTGCCAGCTCACCACCGTCCGTTGCAACTAATGAAAAACTGTTTTTT.

This chain joins TRBV5-5 and TRBJ1-2; 9 positions agree with TRBD1. Germline trimming cut 5 bases from V and 6 bases from J; bases unmatched to any gene: 5. The CDR3 totals 13 residues. CDR1 is SGHKS, CDR2 YYEKEE, per germline (reference sequence). The CDR3 DNA follows: TGTGCCAGCAGTAAACAGGGGGCCGATGGCTACACCTTC. Translated: CASSKQGADGYTF.

This clone occurred once. Other DNA sequences in the sample encode the same CDR3. This chain connects TRBV5-1 to TRBJ2-5, with 7 bases fitting TRBD1. The V gene's germline CDR1 is SGHRS and CDR2 YFSETQ. CDR3 size: 14 residues. J was trimmed by 3 bases and V by 0 bases; bases with no gene match: 2. The CDR3 coding sequence is TGCGCCAGCAGCTTGGAAACAGGGGAAGAGACCCAGTACTTC. Translation: CASSLETGEETQYF.

This clone is a singleton in its sample. The J gene is TRBJ2-3, the V gene TRBV28; no definite D call. The V gene's germline CDR1 is MDHEN and CDR2 SYDVKM. There are 15 residues in the CDR3. V lost 5 bases and J 1 base, leaving 13 bases between the germline ends. This CDR3 is CASSTAGIGTDTQYF. The CDR3 nucleotides are TGTGCCAGCAGTACAGCCGGTATCGGCACAGATACGCAGTATTTT.

The rearrangement links TRBV28 to TRBJ1-1; D ambiguous. The CDR3 consists of 14 residues. The germline V gene has CDR1 MDHEN and CDR2 SYDVKM. Between the trimmed V and J ends, which lost 3 bases and 1 base, there was a span of 9 bases. CDR3 nucleotide sequence: TGTGCCAGCAGTTTCCGGGTCAGGAACACTGAAGCTTTCTTT. This codes for CASSFRVRNTEAFF.

This chain uses TRBV24-1 with TRBJ2-1, with 9 bases fitting TRBD2. The CDR3 sequence is 15 residues long. The germline V gene has CDR1 KGHDR and CDR2 SFDVKD. Unmatched junction bases numbered 7, after V lost 7 bases and J lost 4 bases. CDR3 residues: CATRSSGTPYNEQFF. The CDR3 DNA reads as TGTGCCACCAGGTCTAGCGGGACCCCTTACAATGAGCAGTTCTTC.

This clone appeared once. The chain is built from TRBV28 and TRBJ2-7, with 13 bases identical to TRBD2. CDR3 length equals 15 residues. Per the germline V gene, CDR1 is MDHEN and CDR2 is SYDVKM. V lost 6 bases to trimming and J lost 6 bases; unmatched junction nucleotides: 8. CDR3 DNA: TGTGCCAGCAGAACCACTAGCGGGAGGGCCTTCGAGCAGTACTTC. Residues: CASRTTSGRAFEQYF.

Points on this clone: This same CDR3 is encoded by further DNA sequences in the sample. The rearrangement joins TRBV28 to TRBJ1-1, with 10 bases that match TRBD1. Germline-derived CDR1 and CDR2 are MDHEN and SYDVKM. The CDR3 is made up of 14 amino acids. Losses at the gene ends were 4 bases for V and 2 bases for J; bases not matched to a gene: 1. The CDR3 DNA is TGTGCCAGCAGTTCGACAGGGGGCAACACTGAAGCTTTCTTT. This encodes CASSSTGGNTEAFF.

About this clone: The sample holds other DNA sequences that translate to the same CDR3. The gene calls are TRBV18 and TRBJ1-5; weak D call: TRBD1 (5 bases). The V end lost 2 bases, the J end lost 5 bases, and 7 bases lay between the germline ends. Germline CDR1 KGHSH, CDR2 LQKENI. CDR3 length equals 13 residues. The CDR3 loop is CASSPSGDQPQHF. CDR3 coding DNA: TGTGCCAGCTCACCATCGGGGGATCAGCCCCAGCATTTT.

The CDR3 DNA is TGTGCCACCAGTGATTTGGCGGGATCCCGGCCCCAGTACTTC. It specifies CATSDLAGSRPQYF. The rearrangement links TRBV24-1 to TRBJ2-5; perhaps TRBD2 as D (6 bases). Between the trimmed V and J ends, which lost 0 bases and 9 bases, there was a span of 13 bases. Per germline, CDR1 KGHDR and CDR2 SFDVKD. CDR3 length: 14 residues.

The rearrangement joins TRBV5-1 to TRBJ2-5; tentatively, D is TRBD1 (5 bases). CDR1 and CDR2 from the germline V gene are SGHRS and YFSETQ. V lost 2 bases and J 0 bases, leaving 8 bases between the germline ends. This CDR3 is 14 amino acids long. The DNA of the CDR3 is TGCGCCAGCAGCTTTCAGACAGACCAAGAGACCCAGTACTTC. As protein: CASSFQTDQETQYF.

The chain carries TRBV19 and TRBJ2-7; possible D gene TRBD1, 6 bases. Germline CDR1 LNHDA, CDR2 SQIVND (reference sequence). The CDR3 contains 14 residues. V shed 1 base and J shed 5 bases, with 12 bases lying between them. CDR3 nucleotides: TGTGCCAGTAGTATAGGTACGTGGGGGCACGAGCAGTACTTC. The encoded protein is CASSIGTWGHEQYF.

The genes are TRBV4-1 and TRBJ2-3, with 10 bases fitting TRBD2. Trimming took 1 base from V and 1 from J; bases not matched to a gene: 2. CDR1 MGHRA and CDR2 YSYEKL come from the germline V gene. The CDR3 consists of 16 residues. The CDR3, as DNA: TGCGCCAGCAGCCAAGTTCTAGCGGGGGGCACAGATACGCAGTATTTT. It specifies CASSQVLAGGTDTQYF.

The V gene is TRBV28, the J gene TRBJ2-7, with a tentative D call TRBD2 (5 bases). This CDR3 comprises 12 residues. Germline CDR1 reads MDHEN; CDR2 reads SYDVKM. The V and J ends lost 1 base and 9 bases respectively, with 10 bases between them. The CDR3 loop is CASSLSGNWQYF. The CDR3 coding sequence is TGTGCCAGCAGTTTATCGGGGAACTGGCAGTACTTC. Supplemented by reference TRBV28 and TRBJ2-7, the full variable domain reads DVKVTQSSRYLVKRTGEKVFLECVQDMDHENMFWYRQDPGLGLRLIYFSYDVKMKEKGDIPEGYSVSREKKERFSLILESASTNQTSMYLCASSLSGNWQYFGPGTRLTVT.

J is TRBJ2-1 and V is TRBV3-1 (or the pseudogene TRBV3-2), with D possibly TRBD2 on 6 matching bases. Germline V gives CDR1 LGHDT, CDR2 YNNKEL (reference sequence). The CDR3 is 17 amino acids. V lost 3 bases to trimming and J lost 0 bases, with 15 bases between them. The CDR3 nucleotides read TGTGCCAGCAGCCATGCCGGGGTAGCGGTCTCCTACAATGAGCAGTTCTTC. This encodes CASSHAGVAVSYNEQFF.

This clone has a handful of counts. V and J are TRBV19 and TRBJ2-2, with D possibly being TRBD1 (6 bases). The CDR3 extends over 15 amino acids. Trimming cost V 7 bases and J 5 bases, with 17 bases left between them. Germline loops: CDR1 LNHDA, CDR2 SQIVND (reference sequence). DNA for the CDR3: TGTGCCAGTACAGGGACAACCACGGGGACCGGGGAGCTGTTTTTT. Amino acid sequence: CASTGTTTGTGELFF.

In its sample, this clone was seen once. V and J are TRBV5-5 and TRBJ1-2; D not certain. Germline V gives CDR1 SGHKS, CDR2 YYEKEE (reference sequence). The CDR3 loop spans 14 amino acids. The V end lost 0 bases, the J end lost 4 bases, and 10 bases lay between the germline ends. The CDR3 region has the DNA TGTGCCAGCAGCTTGGAACAGAACATCTATGGCTACACCTTC. This gives the protein CASSLEQNIYGYTF.

This chain connects TRBV5-1 to TRBJ1-2; D is unresolved. Germline V CDR1 and CDR2: SGHRS, YFSETQ. Trimming shortened V by 4 bases and J by 6 bases, and 16 bases separated the two germline ends. The CDR3 extends over 14 amino acids. The CDR3 nucleotides are TGCGCCAGCAGCCCCGGAGTAGAAGGCCATGGCTACACCTTC. This gives the protein CASSPGVEGHGYTF. Using reference TRBV5-1 and TRBJ1-2 for the parts outside the CDR3, the full variable domain is KAGVTQTPRYLIKTRGQQVTLSCSPISGHRSVSWYQQTPGQGLQFLFEYFSETQRNKGNFPGRFSGRQFSNSRSEMNVSTLELGDSALYLCASSPGVEGHGYTFGSGTRLTVV.

This clone was found once. The chain joins TRBV18 to TRBJ2-5; TRBD1 is a possible D gene (6 bases). Looked up from germline, CDR1 is KGHSH and CDR2 is LQKENI. V was trimmed by 5 bases and J by 8 bases, leaving 12 bases between them. The CDR3 has 12 residues. CDR3 protein: CASSINRDTQYF. The CDR3 DNA reads TGTGCCAGCTCAATAAACAGGGATACCCAGTACTTC.

This chain links TRBV18 with TRBJ2-4; D is perhaps TRBD2 (5 bases). The length of the CDR3 is 16 residues. From germline, CDR1 is KGHSH and CDR2 LQKENI. Trimming stripped 0 bases from V and 1 base from J, with 10 bases between. The CDR3 loop is CASSPPGSGAKNIQYF. CDR3 nucleotides: TGTGCCAGCTCACCACCCGGGTCGGGGGCCAAAAACATTCAGTACTTC.

V gene TRBV3-1 (or the pseudogene TRBV3-2) combines with J gene TRBJ2-1; the D gene is possibly TRBD2 (5 bases). The CDR3 covers 15 residues. Per the germline V gene, CDR1 is LGHDT and CDR2 is YNNKEL (reference sequence). Trimming pared 4 bases from V and 12 bases from J, leaving 22 bases between. The CDR3 DNA reads TGTGCCAGCAGCCCCGGAGGTTGGCAGACTTGGGGGCAGTTCTTC. This encodes CASSPGGWQTWGQFF.

The CDR3 DNA sequence: TGTGCCAGCAGTCCCCGGGACAGGGTCACTGAAGCTTTCTTT. Protein product: CASSPRDRVTEAFF. The chain is built from TRBV27 and TRBJ1-1, with 9 positions matching TRBD1. This CDR3 comprises 14 residues. Germline values: CDR1 MNHEY, CDR2 SMNVEV (reference sequence). The J segment lost 4 bases and the V segment lost 5 bases, leaving 5 bases of the junction unmatched.

This chain connects TRBV4-2 to TRBJ2-7; possibly TRBD2 for D (5 bases). Between the trimmed V and J ends, which lost 1 base and 3 bases, there was a span of 13 bases. Germline V gives CDR1 LGHNA, CDR2 YNFKEQ. The CDR3 spans 15 residues. The DNA for the CDR3 is TGTGCCAGCAGCCAAGGATCGGACTTGCACTACGAGCAGTACTTC. Protein sequence: CASSQGSDLHYEQYF.

The rearrangement joins TRBV2 to TRBJ1-5; D gene ambiguous. The V end lost 7 bases, the J end lost 5 bases, and 18 bases lay between the germline ends. This CDR3 is built from 15 residues. Germline V gene sequence: CDR1 SNHLY, CDR2 FYNNEI. CDR3 sequence (DNA): TGTGCCAGCACCCGGGAGGACGGTCGAGATCAGCCCCAGCATTTT. It translates to CASTREDGRDQPQHF.

This clone was recorded once. V usage is TRBV11-3 and J usage is TRBJ2-7; 9 nucleotides line up with TRBD2. The CDR3 runs to 15 residues. Germline V gene lookup returns CDR1 SGHNT and CDR2 YENEEA. V shed 3 bases and J 3 bases; nucleotides not matched to a gene: 6. The CDR3 sequence is CASSLGTSRLYEQYF. CDR3 bases: TGTGCCAGCAGCTTGGGGACTAGCCGACTCTACGAGCAGTACTTC.

V usage is TRBV19 and J usage is TRBJ1-2, with TRBD1 identical over 8 bases. Trimming cost V 5 bases and J 7 bases; bases outside gene matches: 9. Germline CDR1 LNHDA, CDR2 SQIVND (reference sequence). This CDR3 is 14 amino acids long. This CDR3 is CASSFDRGVGGYTF. CDR3 DNA sequence: TGTGCCAGTAGTTTCGACAGGGGCGTCGGTGGCTACACCTTC.

The rearrangement links TRBV4-1 to TRBJ1-1; TRBD1 matches 9 bases. CDR3 length: 17 amino acids. V dropped 5 bases and J dropped 1; count of bases not matched to a gene: 11. The V gene's germline CDR1 is MGHRA and CDR2 YSYEKL. The CDR3 DNA reads TGCGCCAGCAGCAGACCGGGACAGGGACTCCAGAACACTGAAGCTTTCTTT. Amino acids: CASSRPGQGLQNTEAFF.

The chain uses TRBV9 and TRBJ2-1, with 11 positions matching TRBD1. The CDR3 runs 16 residues. V shed 0 bases and J 7 bases; nucleotides not matched to a gene: 6. Germline V gene data show CDR1 as SGDLS and CDR2 as YYNGEE. CDR3 nucleotide sequence: TGTGCCAGCAGCGTAGCTCTGGGACAGGGGGAGAATGAGCAGTTCTTC. It is translated as CASSVALGQGENEQFF. Filled out from reference TRBV9 and TRBJ2-1, the complete variable domain reads DSGVTQTPKHLITATGQRVTLRCSPRSGDLSVYWYQQSLDQGLQFLIQYYNGEERAKGNILERFSAQQFPDLHSELNLSSLELGDSALYFCASSVALGQGENEQFFGPGTRLTVL.

This clone was counted only a few times. The chain combines TRBV3-1 (or the pseudogene TRBV3-2) with TRBJ2-2, with a possible D match to TRBD1 (5 bases). With 1 base removed from V and 3 bases from J, the gap between germline ends came to 9 bases. This CDR3 contains 15 residues. Germline CDR1 and CDR2: LGHDT and YNNKEL (reference sequence). The CDR3 loop is CASSQVGAYTGELFF. For the CDR3, the DNA is TGTGCCAGCAGCCAAGTTGGGGCTTACACCGGGGAGCTGTTTTTT.